Below, one T cell receptor beta chain is given with its context. This sample was included in a study of OX40 agonist ivuxolimab in advanced cancers. V lost 5 bases, J lost 10 bases, and 7 bases stayed unmatched. The CDR3 loop spans 12 amino acids. In germline, CDR1 is SEHNR, CDR2 FQNEAQ (reference sequence). Sequenced by immunoSEQ multiplex PCR; TCRdb stores in-frame clones only, minus some. The sample shows about 65,000 clones, around 87% of them seen only once. This clonotype was obtained from an adult with an advanced solid tumor such as melanoma, head and neck, liver or kidney cancer. V usage is TRBV7-9 and J usage is TRBJ2-5; 7 bases align to TRBD2. The sample in question was CD4+ or CD8+ T cells sorted from blood, obtained in a trial of the OX40 agonist ivuxolimab. The DNA of the CDR3 is TGTGCCAGCAGCCCCGGACTAGGAGACCAGTACTTC. Translating it yields CASSPGLGDQYF.